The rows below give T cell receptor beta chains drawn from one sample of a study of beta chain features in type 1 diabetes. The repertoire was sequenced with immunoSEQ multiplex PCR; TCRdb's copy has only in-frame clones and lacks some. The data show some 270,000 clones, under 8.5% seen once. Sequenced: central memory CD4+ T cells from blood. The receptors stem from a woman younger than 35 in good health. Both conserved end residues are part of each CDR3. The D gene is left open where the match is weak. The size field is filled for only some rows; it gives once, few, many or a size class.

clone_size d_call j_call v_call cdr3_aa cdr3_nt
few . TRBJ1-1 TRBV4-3 CASSLTGTKNTEAFF TGCGCCAGCAGCCTTACCGGGACGAAGAACACTGAAGCTTTCTTT
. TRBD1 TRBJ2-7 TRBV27 CATRDRKYEQYF TGTGCCACGAGGGACAGAAAATACGAGCAGTACTTC
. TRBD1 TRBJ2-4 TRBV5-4 CASSTGQGANIQYF TGTGCCAGCAGCACGGGACAGGGGGCAAACATTCAGTACTTC
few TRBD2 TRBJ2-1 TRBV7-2 CASSLVGGVASNEQFF TGTGCCAGCAGCTTAGTTGGGGGGGTTGCGAGTAATGAGCAGTTCTTC
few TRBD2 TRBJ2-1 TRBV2 CASKEREYNEQFF TGTGCCAGCAAGGAGCGGGAGTACAATGAGCAGTTCTTC
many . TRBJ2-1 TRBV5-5 CASSPDRPNEQFF TGTGCCAGCAGCCCCGACAGGCCCAATGAGCAGTTCTTC
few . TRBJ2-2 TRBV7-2 CAREKENTGELFF TGTGCCAGGGAAAAAGAGAACACCGGGGAGCTGTTTTTT
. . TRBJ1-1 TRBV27 CASSSLSRDTEAFF TGTGCCAGCAGCAGCCTCTCTAGGGACACTGAAGCTTTCTTT
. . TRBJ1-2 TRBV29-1 CSVERGVSNGYTF TGCAGCGTTGAAAGGGGGGTATCGAACGGCTACACCTTC
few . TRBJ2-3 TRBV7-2 CASSFRSGPSTDTQYF TGTGCCAGCAGCTTTAGGTCCGGACCTAGCACAGATACGCAGTATTTT
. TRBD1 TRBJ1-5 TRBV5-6 CASSLLMDREGQPQHF TGTGCCAGCAGCTTGCTTATGGACAGGGAGGGCCAGCCCCAGCATTTT
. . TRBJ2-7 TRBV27 CASSLSWQGHEQYF TGTGCCAGCAGTTTATCTTGGCAGGGCCACGAGCAGTACTTC
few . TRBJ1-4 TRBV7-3 CASSYPRGRQTGNEKLFF TGTGCCAGCAGCTACCCGAGGGGGAGACAGACTGGCAATGAAAAACTGTTTTTT
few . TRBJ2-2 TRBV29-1 CSVDPTRSGELFF TGCAGCGTTGACCCTACCCGGTCCGGGGAGCTGTTTTTT
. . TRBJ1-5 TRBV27 CASGVGGFGQPQHF TGTGCCAGCGGGGTGGGGGGCTTCGGTCAGCCCCAGCATTTT
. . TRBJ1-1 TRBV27 CASSLSQRHNTEAFF TGTGCCAGCAGTTTATCCCAGAGACATAACACTGAAGCTTTCTTT
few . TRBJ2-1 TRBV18 CASSPQGYNEQFF TGTGCCAGCTCACCACAGGGCTACAATGAGCAGTTCTTC
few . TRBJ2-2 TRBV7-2 CASTPGLNTGELFF TGTGCCAGCACCCCCGGGCTAAACACCGGGGAGCTGTTTTTT
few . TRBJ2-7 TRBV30 CAWSVDMVYEQYF TGTGCCTGGAGTGTAGACATGGTCTACGAGCAGTACTTC
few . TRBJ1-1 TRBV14 CASSQETRATEAFF TGTGCCAGCAGCCAAGAAACTAGGGCCACTGAAGCTTTCTTT
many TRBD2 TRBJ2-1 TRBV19 CASSIFSSASGRRVDGRNEQFF TGTGCCAGTAGTATTTTTAGTTCGGCTAGCGGGAGACGTGTAGATGGGCGCAATGAGCAGTTCTTC
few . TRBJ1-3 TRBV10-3 CAISPAGDTIYF TGTGCCATCTCCCCAGCCGGGGACACCATATATTTT
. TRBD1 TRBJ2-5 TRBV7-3 CASSPRTGGFRPETQYF TGTGCCAGCAGCCCTCGGACAGGGGGCTTCAGGCCAGAGACCCAGTACTTC
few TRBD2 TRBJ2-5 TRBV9 CASSVEGRVETQYF TGTGCCAGCAGCGTAGAAGGGAGGGTTGAGACCCAGTACTTC
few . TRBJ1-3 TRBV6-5 CASRTGSFSGNTIYF TGTGCCAGCCGTACTGGATCATTCTCTGGAAACACCATATATTTT
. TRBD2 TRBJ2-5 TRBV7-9 CASSSRRGSGTYQETQYF TGTGCCAGCAGCTCAAGGAGAGGGAGCGGGACGTACCAAGAGACCCAGTACTTC
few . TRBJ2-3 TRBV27 CASRNPVGWDTQYF TGTGCCAGCAGGAATCCGGTCGGGTGGGATACGCAGTATTTT
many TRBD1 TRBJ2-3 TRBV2 CASSPTGQGGDTQYF TGTGCCAGCAGTCCCACGGGACAGGGAGGAGATACGCAGTATTTT